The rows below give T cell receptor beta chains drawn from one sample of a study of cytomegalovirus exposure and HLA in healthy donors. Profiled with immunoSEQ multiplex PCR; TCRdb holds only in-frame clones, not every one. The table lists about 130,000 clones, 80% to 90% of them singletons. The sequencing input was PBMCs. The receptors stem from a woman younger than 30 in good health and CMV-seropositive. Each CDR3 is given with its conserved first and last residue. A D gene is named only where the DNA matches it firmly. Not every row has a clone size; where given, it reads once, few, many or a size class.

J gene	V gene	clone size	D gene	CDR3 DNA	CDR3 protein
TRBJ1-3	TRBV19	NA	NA	TGTGCCAGTAGTATTCGTCCAGGGCCCTCTGGAAACACCATATATTTT	CASSIRPGPSGNTIYF
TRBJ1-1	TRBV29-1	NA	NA	TGCAGCGTTGATAGCTATAACACTGAAGCTTTCTTT	CSVDSYNTEAFF
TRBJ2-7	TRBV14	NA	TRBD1	TGTGCCAGCAGCCAATCTACAGGGGGTGCAGGTCGGCAGTACTTC	CASSQSTGGAGRQYF
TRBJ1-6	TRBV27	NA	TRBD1	TGTGCCAGCAGTCTATCGTTCAGGGGGAATTCACCCCTCCACTTT	CASSLSFRGNSPLHF
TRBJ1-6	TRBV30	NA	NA	TGTGCCTGTGGTCCGCGGGCAGGGGCCAAGGTTACGGTTAATTCACCCCTCCACTTT	CACGPRAGAKVTVNSPLHF
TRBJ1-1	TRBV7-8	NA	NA	TGTGCCAGCAGCTTATCCGGAGGGTGGGCTACGAACACTGAAGCTTTCTTT	CASSLSGGWATNTEAFF
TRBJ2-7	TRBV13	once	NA	TGTGCCAGCAGCTTAACCGGGACATTCCCCTACGAGCAGTACTTC	CASSLTGTFPYEQYF
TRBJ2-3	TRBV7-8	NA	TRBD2	TGTGCCAGCAGCCCCCCCAGCGGGGGCCCTTTACCCACAGATACGCAGTATTTT	CASSPPSGGPLPTDTQYF
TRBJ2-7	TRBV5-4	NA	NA	TGTGCCAGCAGCTTCCGGGACTCCCCCTACGAGCAGTACTTC	CASSFRDSPYEQYF
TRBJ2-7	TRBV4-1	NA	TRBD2	TGCGCCAGCAGCCAAGATAGGGGGCGGGGGGGCTACGAGCAGTACTTC	CASSQDRGRGGYEQYF
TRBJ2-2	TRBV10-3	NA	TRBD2	TGTGCCATCAGTTTACGGGGGGACACCGGGGAGCTGTTTTTT	CAISLRGDTGELFF
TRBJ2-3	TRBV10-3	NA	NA	TGTGCTACATCCCCAAGGGGGGGGGCAGATACGCAGTATTTT	CATSPRGGADTQYF
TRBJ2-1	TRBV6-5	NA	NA	TGTGCCAGCAGCACGCATCAGGGGTTCTATGAGCAGTTCTTC	CASSTHQGFYEQFF